This record covers a single T cell receptor (beta chain). The antigen is unknown. This CDR3 is 13 amino acids long. From germline, CDR1 is MDHEN and CDR2 SYDVKM. Trimming removed 8 bases from V and 9 bases from J, with 17 bases in between. The TCRbeta library was prepared with unique molecular identifiers. MiXCR, run by TCRdb on the PCR reads, gives a single entry per CDR3 protein. The sample lists hundreds of thousands of distinct CDR3 sequences, roughly 25% occurring once. This sample is drawn from a study of T-cell reconstitution after alpha-beta-depleted transplantation in children. General study findings and limits: Surviving recipient T cells and thymic progenitors underlay high day-60 TCRbeta diversity in some patients. Expanded graft clones numbering several hundred reportedly gave rise to alpha-beta T cells about two months after transplant.

The J gene is TRBJ2-4, the V gene TRBV28; a possible D gene is TRBD1 (5 bases). The receptor's source is a female patient aged 2 to 10 who had a stem cell transplant for congenital amegakaryocytic thrombocytopenia, so the T cells may come from the graft donor. The source material was PBMCs, mostly from graft donor cells, sampled 360 days after TCRalphabeta/CD19-depleted stem cell transplant. The CDR3 DNA reads as TGTGCCAGCGGATTATGGGGCCAGGGCATTCAGTACTTC. Residues: CASGLWGQGIQYF.